This T cell receptor (beta chain) was sequenced for a study of blood T cell repertoires in COVID-19. Study details: Donors in the United States, Italy and Spain gave samples during acute or convalescent COVID-19. Sources were T cells, B-cell-depleted T cells, or PBMCs; the material itself was cDNA or gDNA.

CDR3 length: 16 amino acids. Trimming removed 0 bases from V and 3 bases from J; junction bases left unmatched: 2. From germline, CDR1 is MNHEY and CDR2 SVGEGT. How the authors handled the data: Using reference gene primer amplification, nucleated cell counts were estimated. Assay used: immunoSEQ multiplex PCR; TCRdb lists only in-frame clones, some missing. For V, J and clone size, that table is used; D and trimming come from the DNA. This table holds around 260,000 clones, more than 75% found once. This clone was detected only once. The TCR comes from a man aged 35-49 years who had recovered from COVID-19. This rearrangement joins TRBV6-2 or TRBV6-3 to TRBJ2-2, with 9 bases aligning to TRBD2. Sample: peripheral blood. The DNA for the CDR3 is TGTGCCAGCAGTTACTCGAGCGGGGGGTACACCGGGGAGCTGTTTTTT. It is translated as CASSYSSGGYTGELFF.